These 9 T cell receptor beta chains were sequenced from one sample in a study of human T cells and chemical hapten exposure. Regarding time point: pre-sensitization, week 0. Stated treatment: therapeutic diphenylcyclopropenone sensitization with weekly scalp DPC. MiXCR was run by TCRdb on the RACE reads, yielding one entry per CDR3 protein. The sample carries about 51,000 distinct CDR3 sequences, about 9% recorded once. Here the sequenced sample was whole blood, taken in connection with sensitization to the hapten diphenylcyclopropenone (DPC). The source of these receptors is a woman aged 40 to 50 with alopecia areata. Some clones in this sample may be carry-over from other donors' samples.

Turning to this clonotype: A read error may produce the germline difference seen at one junction end. The chain is built from TRBV28 and TRBJ2-7, with no clear D. Germline V lookup: CDR1 MDHEN, CDR2 SYDVKM. The CDR3 spans 11 residues. Written as DNA, the CDR3 is TGTGCCTGCAGTTTAAACTACGAGCAGTACTTC. The encoded protein is CACSLNYEQYF.

This chain uses TRBV28 with TRBJ1-3, with 7 positions matching TRBD1. Germline CDR1 and CDR2: MDHEN and SYDVKM. The CDR3 has 13 amino acids. The trim removed 7 bases at V and 8 bases at J, leaving 8 bases unmatched. The CDR3: CASIPGGRDTIYF. The DNA for the CDR3 is TGTGCCAGCATCCCAGGGGGGAGAGACACCATATATTTT.

This chain links TRBV14 with TRBJ1-1; D might be TRBD1 (5 bases). V dropped 4 bases and J dropped 2 bases, with 17 bases sitting between them. Germline V CDR1 and CDR2: SGHDN, FVKESK. The CDR3 spans 16 residues. Here the CDR3 reads CASSPLRPGPNTEAFF. CDR3 DNA sequence: TGTGCCAGCAGCCCGTTAAGGCCGGGGCCAAACACTGAAGCTTTCTTT.

This clonotype was found a few times. The chain employs TRBV10-1 and TRBJ1-5; a possible D gene is TRBD1 (5 bases). Germline loops: CDR1 WNHNN, CDR2 SYGVQD (reference sequence). The CDR3 extends over 14 amino acids. The V and J ends lost 11 bases and 3 bases respectively, with 17 bases between them. The CDR3 sequence: CAGTRRGDNQPQHF. CDR3 in DNA: TGCGCCGGCACCCGGAGGGGTGACAATCAGCCCCAGCATTTT.

This clonotype turned up a few times. This sequence joins TRBV24-1 and TRBJ2-1; 9 bases match TRBD2. Germline values: CDR1 KGHDR, CDR2 SFDVKD. The length of the CDR3 is 16 residues. Germline trimming cut 0 bases from V and 5 bases from J; bases unmatched to any gene: 4. The CDR3 region is CATSDLVAGEDNEQFF. DNA for the CDR3: TGTGCCACCAGTGATTTGGTAGCGGGGGAGGACAATGAGCAGTTCTTC.

The gene calls are TRBV4-2 and TRBJ2-2, with D maybe TRBD2 (6 bases). Per germline, CDR1 LGHNA and CDR2 YNFKEQ. The CDR3 runs to 16 residues. V shed 0 bases and J shed 4 bases, with 12 bases lying between them. The CDR3 DNA reads as TGTGCCAGCAGCCAAGACGGCGGGGAGGCCACCGGGGAGCTGTTTTTT. This translates into CASSQDGGEATGELFF.

This clonotype was counted between two and nine times. The genes are TRBV15 and TRBJ1-2, with unresolved D. The CDR3 consists of 11 residues. Between the trimmed V and J ends, which lost 2 bases and 8 bases, there was a span of 6 bases. Germline assignment: CDR1 LNHNV and CDR2 YYDKDF (reference sequence). The CDR3 region has the DNA TGTGCCACCAGCAGATACGGGGGCTACACCTTC. It is translated as CATSRYGGYTF.

The chain joins TRBV29-1 to TRBJ2-2, with no clear D. Germline loops: CDR1 SQVTM, CDR2 ANQGSEA. V was clipped by 8 bases and J by 0 bases, with 10 bases between them. The CDR3 is made up of 13 amino acids. CDR3 amino acids: CSYRAANTGELFF. CDR3 bases: TGCAGCTACCGGGCCGCGAACACCGGGGAGCTGTTTTTT.

V usage is TRBV5-1 and J usage is TRBJ2-3, with D perhaps TRBD1 or TRBD2 (5 bases each). Germline V gene lookup returns CDR1 SGHRS and CDR2 YFSETQ. The CDR3 extends over 16 amino acids. Trimming pared 3 bases from V and 1 base from J, leaving 15 bases between. This CDR3 is CASSSNRDGGTDTQYF. The DNA for the CDR3 is TGCGCCAGCAGCTCCAACCGGGACGGAGGCACAGATACGCAGTATTTT. Variable domain in full (rest from reference TRBV5-1 and TRBJ2-3): KAGVTQTPRYLIKTRGQQVTLSCSPISGHRSVSWYQQTPGQGLQFLFEYFSETQRNKGNFPGRFSGRQFSNSRSEMNVSTLELGDSALYLCASSSNRDGGTDTQYFGPGTRLTVL.